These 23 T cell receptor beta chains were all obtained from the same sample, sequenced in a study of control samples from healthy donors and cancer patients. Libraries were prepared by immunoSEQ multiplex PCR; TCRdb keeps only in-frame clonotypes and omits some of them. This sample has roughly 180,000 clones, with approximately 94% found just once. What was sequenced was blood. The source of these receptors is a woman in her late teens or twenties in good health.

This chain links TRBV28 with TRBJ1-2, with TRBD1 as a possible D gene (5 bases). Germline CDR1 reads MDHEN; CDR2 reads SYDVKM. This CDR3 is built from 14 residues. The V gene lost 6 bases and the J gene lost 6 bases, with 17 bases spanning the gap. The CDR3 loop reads CASRPGGTGNGYTF. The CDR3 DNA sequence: TGTGCCAGCAGGCCTGGGGGAACCGGCAATGGCTACACCTTC.

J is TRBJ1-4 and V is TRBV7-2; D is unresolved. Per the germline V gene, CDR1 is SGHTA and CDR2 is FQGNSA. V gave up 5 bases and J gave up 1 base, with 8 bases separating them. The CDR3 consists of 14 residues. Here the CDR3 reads CASSPGLTNEKLFF. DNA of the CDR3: TGTGCCAGCAGCCCCGGATTAACTAATGAAAAACTGTTTTTT.

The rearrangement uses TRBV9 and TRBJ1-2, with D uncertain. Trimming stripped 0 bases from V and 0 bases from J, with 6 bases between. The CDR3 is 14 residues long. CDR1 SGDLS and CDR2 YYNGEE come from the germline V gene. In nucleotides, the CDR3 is TGTGCCAGCAGCGTAGTCGCCGCTAACTATGGCTACACCTTC. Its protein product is CASSVVAANYGYTF. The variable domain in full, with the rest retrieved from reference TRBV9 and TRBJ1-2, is DSGVTQTPKHLITATGQRVTLRCSPRSGDLSVYWYQQSLDQGLQFLIQYYNGEERAKGNILERFSAQQFPDLHSELNLSSLELGDSALYFCASSVVAANYGYTFGSGTRLTVV.

In DNA, the CDR3 is TGTGCCAGCAGTTCAGGGGGCGCGGACACTGAAGCTTTCTTT. This gives the protein CASSSGGADTEAFF. This chain uses TRBV28 with TRBJ1-1; TRBD1 matches 8 bases. Germline values: CDR1 MDHEN, CDR2 SYDVKM. Trimming cost V 4 bases and J 3 bases; bases outside gene matches: 4. The CDR3 totals 14 residues.

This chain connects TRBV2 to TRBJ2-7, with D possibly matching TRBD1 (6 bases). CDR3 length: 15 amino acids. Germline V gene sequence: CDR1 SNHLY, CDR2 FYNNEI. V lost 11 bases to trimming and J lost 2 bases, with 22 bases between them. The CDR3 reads CAPLHQGHSTYEQYF. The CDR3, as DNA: TGTGCCCCGCTCCACCAGGGACATTCCACCTACGAGCAGTACTTC.

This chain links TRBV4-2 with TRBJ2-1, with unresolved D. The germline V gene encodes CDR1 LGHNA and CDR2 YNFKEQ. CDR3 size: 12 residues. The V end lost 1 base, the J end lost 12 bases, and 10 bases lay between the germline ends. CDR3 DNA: TGTGCCAGCAGCCAAGTCCAGCATGCGCAGTTCTTC. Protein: CASSQVQHAQFF.

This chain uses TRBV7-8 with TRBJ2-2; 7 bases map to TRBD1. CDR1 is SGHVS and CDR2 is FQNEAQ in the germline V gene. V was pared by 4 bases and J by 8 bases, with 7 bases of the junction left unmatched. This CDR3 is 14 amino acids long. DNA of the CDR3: TGTGCCAGCAGCTCGGGACAGTACGTGGGGGAGCTGTTTTTT. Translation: CASSSGQYVGELFF.

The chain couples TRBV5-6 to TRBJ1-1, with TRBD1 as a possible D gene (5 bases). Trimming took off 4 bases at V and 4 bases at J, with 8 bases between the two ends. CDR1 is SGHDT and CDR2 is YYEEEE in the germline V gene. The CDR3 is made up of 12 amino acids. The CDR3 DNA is TGTGCCAGCAGCCCGGGACTCACTGAAGCTTTCTTT. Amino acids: CASSPGLTEAFF.

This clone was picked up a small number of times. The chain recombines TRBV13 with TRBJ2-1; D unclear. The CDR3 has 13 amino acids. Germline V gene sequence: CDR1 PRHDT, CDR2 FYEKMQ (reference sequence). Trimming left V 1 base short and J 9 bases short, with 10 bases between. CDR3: CASSLESPSEQFF. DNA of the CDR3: TGTGCCAGCAGCTTAGAGTCCCCCAGTGAGCAGTTCTTC.

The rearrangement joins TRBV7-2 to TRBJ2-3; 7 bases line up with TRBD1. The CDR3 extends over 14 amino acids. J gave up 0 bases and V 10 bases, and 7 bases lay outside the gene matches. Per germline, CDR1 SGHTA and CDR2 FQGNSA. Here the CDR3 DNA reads TGTGCCACCCGCCGGGACAGTAGCACAGATACGCAGTATTTT. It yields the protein CATRRDSSTDTQYF.

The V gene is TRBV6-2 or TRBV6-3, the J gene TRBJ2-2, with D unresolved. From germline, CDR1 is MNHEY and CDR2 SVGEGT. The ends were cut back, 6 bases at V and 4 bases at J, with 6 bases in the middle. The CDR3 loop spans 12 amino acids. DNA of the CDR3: TGTGCCAGCAGCTCAGGCACCGGGGAGCTGTTTTTT. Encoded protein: CASSSGTGELFF.

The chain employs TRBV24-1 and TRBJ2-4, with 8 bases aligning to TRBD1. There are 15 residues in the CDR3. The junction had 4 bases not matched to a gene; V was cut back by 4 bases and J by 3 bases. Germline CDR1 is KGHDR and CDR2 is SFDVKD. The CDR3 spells CATSEKQGDKNIQYF. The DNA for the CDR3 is TGTGCCACCAGTGAAAAACAGGGGGACAAAAACATTCAGTACTTC.

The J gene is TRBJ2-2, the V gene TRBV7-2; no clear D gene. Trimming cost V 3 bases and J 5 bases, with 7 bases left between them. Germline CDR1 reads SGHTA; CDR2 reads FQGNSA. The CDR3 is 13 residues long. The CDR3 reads CASSFGPTGELFF. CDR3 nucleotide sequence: TGTGCCAGCAGCTTTGGGCCTACCGGGGAGCTGTTTTTT.

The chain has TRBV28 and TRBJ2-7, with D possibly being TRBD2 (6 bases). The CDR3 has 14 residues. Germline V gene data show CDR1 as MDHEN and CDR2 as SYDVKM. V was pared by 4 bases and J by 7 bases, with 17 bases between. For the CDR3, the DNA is TGTGCCAGCAGTTCACTACTAGCAAGGCTTGAGCAGTACTTC. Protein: CASSSLLARLEQYF.

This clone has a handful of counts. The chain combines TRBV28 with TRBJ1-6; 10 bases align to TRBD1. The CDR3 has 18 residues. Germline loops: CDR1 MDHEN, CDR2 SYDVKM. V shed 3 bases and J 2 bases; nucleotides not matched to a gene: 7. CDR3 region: CASSFPGTGVTYNSPLHF. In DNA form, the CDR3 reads TGTGCCAGCAGTTTTCCCGGGACAGGGGTCACCTATAATTCACCCCTCCACTTT.

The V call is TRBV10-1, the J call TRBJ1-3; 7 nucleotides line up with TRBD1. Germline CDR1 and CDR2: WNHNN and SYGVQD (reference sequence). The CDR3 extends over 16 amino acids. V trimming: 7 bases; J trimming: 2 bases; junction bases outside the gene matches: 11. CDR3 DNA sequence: TGCGCCAGCATCCCCGGGGACAGACTCCCTGGAAACACCATATATTTT. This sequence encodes CASIPGDRLPGNTIYF.

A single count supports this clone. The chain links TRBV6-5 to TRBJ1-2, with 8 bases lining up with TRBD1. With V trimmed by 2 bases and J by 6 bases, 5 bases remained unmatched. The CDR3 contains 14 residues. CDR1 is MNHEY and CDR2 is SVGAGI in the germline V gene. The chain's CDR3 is CASSYLTGDNGYTF. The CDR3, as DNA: TGTGCCAGCAGTTACCTGACAGGGGATAATGGCTACACCTTC.

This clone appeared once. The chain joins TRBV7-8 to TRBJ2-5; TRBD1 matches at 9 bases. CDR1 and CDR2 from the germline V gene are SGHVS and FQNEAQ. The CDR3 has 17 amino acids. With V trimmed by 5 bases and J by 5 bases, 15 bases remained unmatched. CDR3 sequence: CASSLRDRVVLSETQYF. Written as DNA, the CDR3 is TGTGCCAGCAGCCTCCGGGACAGGGTTGTTTTGTCGGAGACCCAGTACTTC.

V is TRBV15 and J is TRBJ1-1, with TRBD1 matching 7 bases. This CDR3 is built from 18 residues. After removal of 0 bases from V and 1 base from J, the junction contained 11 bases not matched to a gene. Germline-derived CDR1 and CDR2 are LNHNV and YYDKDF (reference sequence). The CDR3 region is CATSRDLKSGQTNTEAFF. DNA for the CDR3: TGTGCCACCAGCAGAGATCTCAAGTCGGGACAGACGAACACTGAAGCTTTCTTT.

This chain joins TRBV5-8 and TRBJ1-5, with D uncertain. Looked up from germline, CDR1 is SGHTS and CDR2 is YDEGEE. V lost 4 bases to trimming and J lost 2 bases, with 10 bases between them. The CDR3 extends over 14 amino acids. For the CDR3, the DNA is TGTGCCAGCAGCCGAGGGTGGGGCAATCAGCCCCAGCATTTT. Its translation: CASSRGWGNQPQHF.

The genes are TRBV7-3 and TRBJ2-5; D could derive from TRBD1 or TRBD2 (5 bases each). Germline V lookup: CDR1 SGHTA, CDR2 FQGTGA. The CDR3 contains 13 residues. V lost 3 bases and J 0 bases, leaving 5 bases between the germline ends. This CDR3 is CASSLGHQETQYF. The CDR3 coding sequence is TGTGCCAGCAGCTTGGGACACCAAGAGACCCAGTACTTC.

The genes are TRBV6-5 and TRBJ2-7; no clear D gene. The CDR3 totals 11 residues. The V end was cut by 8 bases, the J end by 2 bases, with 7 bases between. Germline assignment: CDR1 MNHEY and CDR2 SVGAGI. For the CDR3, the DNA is TGTGCCAGCGGGAAGGCCTACGAGCAGTACTTC. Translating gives CASGKAYEQYF.

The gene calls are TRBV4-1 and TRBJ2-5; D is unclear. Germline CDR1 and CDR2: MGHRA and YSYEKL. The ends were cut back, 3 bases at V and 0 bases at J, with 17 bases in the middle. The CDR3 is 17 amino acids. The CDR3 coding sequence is TGCGCCAGCAGCCACTCCACGAAGACACCTAACCAAGAGACCCAGTACTTC. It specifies CASSHSTKTPNQETQYF.